Detailed here is one T cell receptor (beta chain). This record belongs to a study of technical replicates of blood from four donors. Assay used: immunoSEQ multiplex PCR; TCRdb lists only in-frame clones, some missing. This table has around 15,000 clones, approximately 80% appearing once. Germline V gene data show CDR1 as LNHDA and CDR2 as SQIVND (reference sequence). V dropped 7 bases and J dropped 7; count of bases not matched to a gene: 9. The CDR3 has 14 residues. The V gene is TRBV19, the J gene TRBJ2-1; TRBD1 aligns across 8 bases. The receptor was derived from a human donor in good health. Sequencing was done on a sample of PBMCs. Here the CDR3 DNA reads TGTGCCAGTACTTTGGACAGGGCATTAAATGAGCAGTTCTTC. It is translated as CASTLDRALNEQFF.